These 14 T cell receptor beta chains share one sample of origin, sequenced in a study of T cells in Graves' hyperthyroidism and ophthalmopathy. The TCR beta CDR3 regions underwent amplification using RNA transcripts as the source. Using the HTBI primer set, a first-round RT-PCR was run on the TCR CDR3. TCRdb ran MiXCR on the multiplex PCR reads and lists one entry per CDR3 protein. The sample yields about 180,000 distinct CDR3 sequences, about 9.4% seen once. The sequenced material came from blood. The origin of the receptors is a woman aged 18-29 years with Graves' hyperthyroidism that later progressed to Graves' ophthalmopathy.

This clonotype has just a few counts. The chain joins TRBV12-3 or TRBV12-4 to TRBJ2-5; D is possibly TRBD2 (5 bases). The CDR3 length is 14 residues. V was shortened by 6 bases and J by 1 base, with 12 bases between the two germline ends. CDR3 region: CASSRRTPQETQYF. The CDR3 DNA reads TGTGCCAGCAGCCGCAGGACTCCCCAAGAGACCCAGTACTTC.

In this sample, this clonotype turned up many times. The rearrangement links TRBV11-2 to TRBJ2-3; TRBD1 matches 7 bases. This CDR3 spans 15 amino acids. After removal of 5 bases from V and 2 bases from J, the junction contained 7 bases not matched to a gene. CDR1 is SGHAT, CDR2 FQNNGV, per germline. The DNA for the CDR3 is TGTGCCAGCAGCATCCGGGACAGAGACACAGATACGCAGTATTTT. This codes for CASSIRDRDTDTQYF.

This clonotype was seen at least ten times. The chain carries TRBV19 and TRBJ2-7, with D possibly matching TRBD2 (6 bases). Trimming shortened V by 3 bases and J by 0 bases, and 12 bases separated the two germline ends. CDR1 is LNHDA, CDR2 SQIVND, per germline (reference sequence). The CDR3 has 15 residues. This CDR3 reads CASSIGGWSSYEQYF. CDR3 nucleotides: TGTGCCAGTAGTATCGGGGGTTGGAGCTCCTACGAGCAGTACTTC.

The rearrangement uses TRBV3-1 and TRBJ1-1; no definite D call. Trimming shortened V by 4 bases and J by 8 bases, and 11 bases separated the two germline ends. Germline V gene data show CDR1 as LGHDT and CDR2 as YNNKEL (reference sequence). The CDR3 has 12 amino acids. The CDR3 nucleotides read TGTGCCAGCAGCCCTCTCGCCGGGGAAGCTTTCTTT. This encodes CASSPLAGEAFF.

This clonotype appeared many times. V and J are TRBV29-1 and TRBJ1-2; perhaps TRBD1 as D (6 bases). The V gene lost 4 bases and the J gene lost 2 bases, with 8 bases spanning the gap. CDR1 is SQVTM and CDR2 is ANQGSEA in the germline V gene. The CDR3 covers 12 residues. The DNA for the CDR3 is TGCAGCGTTGGGGGGCCAAACTATGGCTACACCTTC. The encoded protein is CSVGGPNYGYTF.

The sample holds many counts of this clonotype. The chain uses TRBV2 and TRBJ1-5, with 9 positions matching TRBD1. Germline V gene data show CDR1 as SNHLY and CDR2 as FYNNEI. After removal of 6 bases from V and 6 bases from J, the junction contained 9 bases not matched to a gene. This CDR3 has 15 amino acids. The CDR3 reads CASRARTGVGQPQHF. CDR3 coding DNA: TGTGCCAGCAGGGCTCGGACAGGGGTGGGTCAGCCCCAGCATTTT. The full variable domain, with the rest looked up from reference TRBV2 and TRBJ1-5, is EPEVTQTPSHQVTQMGQEVILRCVPISNHLYFYWYRQILGQKVEFLVSFYNNEISEKSEIFDDQFSVERPDGSNFTLKIRSTKLEDSAMYFCASRARTGVGQPQHFGDGTRLSIL.

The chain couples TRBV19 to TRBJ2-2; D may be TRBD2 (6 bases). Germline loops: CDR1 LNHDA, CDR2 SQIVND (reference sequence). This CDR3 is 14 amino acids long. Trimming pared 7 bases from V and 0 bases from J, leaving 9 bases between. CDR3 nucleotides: TGTGCCAGTACCCGACTAGCGAACACCGGGGAGCTGTTTTTT. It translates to CASTRLANTGELFF.

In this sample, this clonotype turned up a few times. The CDR3 region has the DNA TGTGCCAGCAGCCTGGCCGGGACTAGCGGGAGGGTGAACACCGGGGAGCTGTTTTTT. Translation: CASSLAGTSGRVNTGELFF. This chain links TRBV5-6 with TRBJ2-2; 16 bases are a match to TRBD2. J was trimmed by 1 base and V by 4 bases; bases with no gene match: 7. Germline-derived CDR1 and CDR2 are SGHDT and YYEEEE. The CDR3 is made up of 19 amino acids.

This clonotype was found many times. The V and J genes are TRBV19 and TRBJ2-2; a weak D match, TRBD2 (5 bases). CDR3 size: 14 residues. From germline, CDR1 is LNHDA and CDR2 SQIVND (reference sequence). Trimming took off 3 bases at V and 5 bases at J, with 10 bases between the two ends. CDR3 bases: TGTGCCAGTAGTATGGGGTCGGGAACCGGGGAGCTGTTTTTT. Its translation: CASSMGSGTGELFF.

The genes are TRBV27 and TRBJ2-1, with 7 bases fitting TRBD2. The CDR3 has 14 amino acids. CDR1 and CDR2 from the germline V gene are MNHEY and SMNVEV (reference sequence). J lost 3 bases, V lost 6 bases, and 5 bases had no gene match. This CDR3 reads CASRTSSYYNEQFF. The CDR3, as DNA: TGTGCCAGCAGGACTAGCAGTTACTACAATGAGCAGTTCTTC.

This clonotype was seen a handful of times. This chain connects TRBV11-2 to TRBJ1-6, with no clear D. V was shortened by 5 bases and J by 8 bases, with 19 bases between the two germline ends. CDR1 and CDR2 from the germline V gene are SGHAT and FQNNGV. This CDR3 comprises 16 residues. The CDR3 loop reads CASSLSTPGSDSPLHF. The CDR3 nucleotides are TGTGCCAGCAGCCTAAGCACCCCGGGGTCGGATTCACCCCTCCACTTT.

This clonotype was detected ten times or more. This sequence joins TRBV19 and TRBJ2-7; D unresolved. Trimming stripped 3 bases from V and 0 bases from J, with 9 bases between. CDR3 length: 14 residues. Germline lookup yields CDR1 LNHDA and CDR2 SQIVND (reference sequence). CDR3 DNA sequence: TGTGCCAGTAGTATGAGAGGATTCTCCTACGAGCAGTACTTC. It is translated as CASSMRGFSYEQYF.

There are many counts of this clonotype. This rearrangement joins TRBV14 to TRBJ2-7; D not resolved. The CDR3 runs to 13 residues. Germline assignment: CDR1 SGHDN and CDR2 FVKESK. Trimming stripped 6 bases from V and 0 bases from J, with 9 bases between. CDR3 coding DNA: TGTGCCAGCAGTACGACCATCTCCTACGAGCAGTACTTC. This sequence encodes CASSTTISYEQYF.

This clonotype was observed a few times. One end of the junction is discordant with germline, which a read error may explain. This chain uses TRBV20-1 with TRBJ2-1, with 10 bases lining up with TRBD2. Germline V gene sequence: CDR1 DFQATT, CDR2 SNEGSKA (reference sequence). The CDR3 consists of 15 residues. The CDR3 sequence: CSARSSRTSGNERFF. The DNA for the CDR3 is TGCAGTGCTAGATCAAGCCGTACTAGCGGGAATGAGCGGTTCTTC.